Detailed here is one T cell receptor beta chain. The sample belongs to a study of blood T cell repertoires in COVID-19. For the study at large: Samples came from the United States, Italy and Spain, spanning acute and convalescent COVID-19. The analysed material was cDNA or gDNA that came from T cells, B-cell-depleted T cells, or PBMCs.

With 3 bases clipped from V and 0 bases from J, the junction kept 4 bases outside the gene matches. The CDR3 length is 16 residues. The germline V gene encodes CDR1 KGHSH and CDR2 LQKENI. Under the authors' procedure: For nucleated cells, counts were estimated from reference gene primer amplification. Some clones are missing from TCRdb's copy, which holds only in-frame ones; the method was immunoSEQ multiplex PCR. From that table come the V and J calls and clone size; the DNA was used to work out D and trimming. The sample includes some 260,000 clones, around 90% of them seen just once. This chain uses TRBV18 with TRBJ1-5; 8 nucleotides align to TRBD1. The sample was peripheral blood. The origin of this receptor is a human donor in a cohort sampled during active COVID-19. This CDR3 reads CASSPPGTGSNQPQHF. CDR3 nucleotide sequence: TGTGCCAGCTCACCCCCCGGGACAGGTAGCAATCAGCCCCAGCATTTT.